This T cell receptor beta chain was captured in a study of T cell responses to AZD1222 COVID-19 vaccine. Notes on the study in general: Among AZD1222 vaccinees, only five or six were seropositive at baseline. Spike regions recognized by vaccine-associated CD4 TCRs spanned the protein, led by 160-218 and 743-854.

The junction had 9 bases not matched to a gene; V was cut back by 1 base and J by 10 bases. Looked up from germline, CDR1 is LGHNA and CDR2 is YSLEER. This CDR3 region has 14 residues. The repertoire was sequenced with immunoSEQ multiplex PCR; TCRdb's copy has only in-frame clones and lacks some. The table includes approximately 110,000 clones, approximately 92% detected once. Details on this clone: Its antigen remains unidentified.

The specimen was peripheral blood, collected on day 0 of AZD1222 vaccination. This clonotype originated in an adult in good health. The chain links TRBV4-3 to TRBJ1-2; 7 bases agree with TRBD1. CDR3 DNA: TGCGCCAGCAGCCAAGTGGGACAGTCTGTGGACTACACCTTC. This encodes CASSQVGQSVDYTF.